The T cell receptor beta chain described here comes from a study of T cell repertoires in cytomegalovirus infection. Study summary: Indications of both CMV infection and matching HLA type were provided by public TCR beta signatures.

CDR3 length: 14 amino acids. Unmatched junction bases numbered 1, after V lost 2 bases and J lost 2 bases. Germline V gene data show CDR1 as DFQATT and CDR2 as SNEGSKA (reference sequence). Study-level findings and limits: Cumulative public TCR beta family frequency identified CMV carriers with the relevant HLA.

TCRdb re-derived calls from the reads in MiXCR, one entry per CDR3 protein. Of about 250,000 distinct CDR3 sequences listed, roughly an eighth are singletons. Of note for this clonotype: What it binds is not known.

The clonotype comes from a human donor in good health (CMV status not recorded). Some clones in this sample may be carry-over from other donors' samples. The chain carries TRBV20-1 and TRBJ2-3; 10 nucleotides match TRBD2. Sequencing input: PBMCs. The CDR3 nucleotides are TGCAGTGCTAGACTAGCGGGGGACACAGATACGCAGTATTTT. It is translated as CSARLAGDTDTQYF.